Sequencing of this T cell receptor (beta chain) was carried out in a study of T cells in Graves' hyperthyroidism and ophthalmopathy. Study at large: Peripheral blood was obtained at initial diagnosis, preceding any treatment. General observations from the study: Blood also contained most expanded thyroid clonotypes above 0.001.

TCR beta CDR3 regions were amplified from RNA transcripts. TCR CDR3 underwent first-round RT-PCR with the HTBI primer set. TCRdb called the multiplex PCR reads again in MiXCR, with one record for every CDR3 protein. The profile shows 600,000 to 650,000 distinct CDR3 sequences, around 20% of them singletons. This clonotype was observed many times. Its antigen is unidentified. J lost 6 bases, V lost 4 bases, and 6 bases had no gene match. The CDR3 sequence is 13 residues long. Germline V gene lookup returns CDR1 MDHEN and CDR2 SYDVKM. This sequence was found in a man aged 25 to 45 with Graves' ophthalmopathy. The gene calls are TRBV28 and TRBJ2-7; 7 nucleotides align to TRBD1. Sequences were obtained from blood. The CDR3: CASSYTAGGEQYF. The CDR3 DNA sequence: TGTGCCAGCAGTTATACCGCAGGGGGCGAGCAGTACTTC.